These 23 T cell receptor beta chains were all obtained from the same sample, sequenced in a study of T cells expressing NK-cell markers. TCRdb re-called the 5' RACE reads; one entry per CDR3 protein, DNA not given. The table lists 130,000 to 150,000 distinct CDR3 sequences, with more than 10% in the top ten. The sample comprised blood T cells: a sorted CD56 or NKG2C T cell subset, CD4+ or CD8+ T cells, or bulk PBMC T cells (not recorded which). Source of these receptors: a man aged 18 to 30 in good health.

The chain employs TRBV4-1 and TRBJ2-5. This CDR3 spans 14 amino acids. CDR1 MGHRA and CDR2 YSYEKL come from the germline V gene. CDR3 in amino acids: CASTGPENQETQYF.

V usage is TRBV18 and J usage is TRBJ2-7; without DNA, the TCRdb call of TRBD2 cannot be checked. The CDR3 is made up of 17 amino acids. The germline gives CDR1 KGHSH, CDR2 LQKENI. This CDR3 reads CASSPDVGLAGIYEQYF.

CDR3 loop: CASSDSAGNNEQFF. V usage is TRBV6-4 and J usage is TRBJ2-1; with no DNA, the TCRdb D assignment of TRBD2 cannot be verified. Looked up from germline, CDR1 is MRHNA and CDR2 is SNTAGT. The CDR3 extends over 14 amino acids.

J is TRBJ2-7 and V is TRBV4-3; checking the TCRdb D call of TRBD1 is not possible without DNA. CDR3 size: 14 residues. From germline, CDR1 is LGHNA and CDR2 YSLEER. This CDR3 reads CASSPGTGAHEQYF.

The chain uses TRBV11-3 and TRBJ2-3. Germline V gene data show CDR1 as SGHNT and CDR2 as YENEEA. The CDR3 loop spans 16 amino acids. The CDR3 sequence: CASSLRSGLASDTQYF.

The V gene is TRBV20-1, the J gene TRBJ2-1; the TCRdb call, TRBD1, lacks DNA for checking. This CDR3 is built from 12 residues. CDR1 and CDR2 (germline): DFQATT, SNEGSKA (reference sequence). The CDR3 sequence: CSASPGWNEQFF.

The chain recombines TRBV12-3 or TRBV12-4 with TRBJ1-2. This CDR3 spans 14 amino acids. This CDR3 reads CASSFAEGDYGYTF.

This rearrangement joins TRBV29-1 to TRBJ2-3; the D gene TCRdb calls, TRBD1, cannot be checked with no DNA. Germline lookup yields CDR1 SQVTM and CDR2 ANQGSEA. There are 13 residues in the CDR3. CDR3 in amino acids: CSSRQDSTDTQYF.

CDR3 sequence: CAISESGFATNEKLFF. The J gene is TRBJ1-4, the V gene TRBV10-3. Germline loops: CDR1 ENHRY, CDR2 SYGVKD. CDR3 size: 16 residues.

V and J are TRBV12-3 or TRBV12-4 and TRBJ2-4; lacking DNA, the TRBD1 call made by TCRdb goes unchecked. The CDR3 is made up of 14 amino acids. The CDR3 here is CASSPRTGKNIQYF.

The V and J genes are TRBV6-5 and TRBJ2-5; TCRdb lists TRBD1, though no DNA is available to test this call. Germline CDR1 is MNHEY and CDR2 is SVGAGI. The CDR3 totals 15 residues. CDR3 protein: CASSYGGGLQETQYF.

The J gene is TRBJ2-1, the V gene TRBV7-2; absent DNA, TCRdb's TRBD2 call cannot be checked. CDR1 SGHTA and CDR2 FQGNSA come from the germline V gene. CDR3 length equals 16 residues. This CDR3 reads CASSLEGWGLAGEQFF.

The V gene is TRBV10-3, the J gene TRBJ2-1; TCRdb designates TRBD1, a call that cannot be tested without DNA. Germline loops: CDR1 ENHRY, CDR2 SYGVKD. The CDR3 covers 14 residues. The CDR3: CAISGGGPGNEQFF.

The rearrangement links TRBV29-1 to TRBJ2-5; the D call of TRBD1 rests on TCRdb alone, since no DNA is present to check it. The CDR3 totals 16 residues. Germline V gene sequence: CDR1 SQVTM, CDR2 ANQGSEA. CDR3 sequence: CSVITSDRRAQETQYF.

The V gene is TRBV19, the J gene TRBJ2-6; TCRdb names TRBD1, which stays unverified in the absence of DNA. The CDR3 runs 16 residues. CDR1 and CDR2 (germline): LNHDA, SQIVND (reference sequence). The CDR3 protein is CASSITGGSGANVLTF.

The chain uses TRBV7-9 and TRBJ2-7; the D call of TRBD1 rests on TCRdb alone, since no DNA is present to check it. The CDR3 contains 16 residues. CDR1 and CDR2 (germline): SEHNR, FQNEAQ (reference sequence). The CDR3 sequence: CASSLVADRVPYEQYF.

The CDR3 loop reads CSVELAAYEQYF. V usage is TRBV29-1 and J usage is TRBJ2-7. CDR3 length: 12 residues. From germline, CDR1 is SQVTM and CDR2 ANQGSEA.

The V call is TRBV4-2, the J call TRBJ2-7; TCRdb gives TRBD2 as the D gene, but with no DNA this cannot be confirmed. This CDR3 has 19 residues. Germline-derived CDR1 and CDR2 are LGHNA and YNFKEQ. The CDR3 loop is CASSQDWNGGLAGANEQYF.

CDR3 loop: CASSLSGSTDTQYF. The chain employs TRBV27 and TRBJ2-3. The CDR3 sequence is 14 residues long. Germline assignment: CDR1 MNHEY and CDR2 SMNVEV (reference sequence).

This CDR3 is CASSLGMRENEQFF. The chain is built from TRBV28 and TRBJ2-1; TCRdb's D call, TRBD2, is unchecked because there is no DNA. The CDR3 is 14 residues long. Germline V gene lookup returns CDR1 MDHEN and CDR2 SYDVKM. Full variable domain (rest looked up from reference TRBV28 and TRBJ2-1): DVKVTQSSRYLVKRTGEKVFLECVQDMDHENMFWYRQDPGLGLRLIYFSYDVKMKEKGDIPEGYSVSREKKERFSLILESASTNQTSMYLCASSLGMRENEQFFGPGTRLTVL.

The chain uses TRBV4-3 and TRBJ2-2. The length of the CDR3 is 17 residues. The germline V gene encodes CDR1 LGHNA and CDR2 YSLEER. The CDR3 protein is CASSQEVWTLNTGELFF.

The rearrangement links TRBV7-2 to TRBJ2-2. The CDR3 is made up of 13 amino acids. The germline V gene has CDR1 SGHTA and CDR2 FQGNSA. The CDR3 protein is CASSLGITGELFF.

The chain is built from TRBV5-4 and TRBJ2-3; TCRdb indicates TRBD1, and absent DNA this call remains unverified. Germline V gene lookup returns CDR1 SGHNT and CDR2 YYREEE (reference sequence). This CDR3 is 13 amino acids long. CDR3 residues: CASSARGTDTQYF.